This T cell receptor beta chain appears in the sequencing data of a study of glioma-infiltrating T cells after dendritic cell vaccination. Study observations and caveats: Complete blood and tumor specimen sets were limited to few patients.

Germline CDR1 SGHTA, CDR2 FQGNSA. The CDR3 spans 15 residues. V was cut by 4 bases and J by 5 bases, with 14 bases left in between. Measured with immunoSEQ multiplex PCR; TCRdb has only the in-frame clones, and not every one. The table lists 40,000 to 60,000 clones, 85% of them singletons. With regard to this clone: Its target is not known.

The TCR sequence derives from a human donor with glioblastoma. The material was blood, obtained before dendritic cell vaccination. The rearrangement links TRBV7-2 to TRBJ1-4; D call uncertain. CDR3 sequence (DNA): TGTGCCAGCAGCTCCACCGGGTCCACAAATGAAAAACTGTTTTTT. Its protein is CASSSTGSTNEKLFF.